Listed below are T cell receptor beta chains from one sample, sequenced in a study of neoadjuvant anti-PD-1 for oral cavity cancer. Assay used: immunoSEQ multiplex PCR; TCRdb lists only in-frame clones, some missing. The sample lists over 10,000 clones, roughly three fifths occurring once. This specimen was PBMCs, taken before nivolumab (anti-PD-1) treatment. The receptors were sampled from a person aged 35 to 85 with oral cavity squamous cell carcinoma. The CDR3 runs from the conserved cysteine through the conserved F or W. D genes are given only for firm matches. Clone size is given for some rows only: seen once, a few or many times, or a class if the clone is expanded.

len	v_gene	abundance	d_gene	j_gene	CDR3aa	CDR3nt
15	TRBV28	few	TRBD1	TRBJ1-6	CASRGGISYNSPLHF	TGTGCCTCCAGGGGGGGGATATCCTATAATTCACCCCTCCACTTT
13	TRBV30	NA	NA	TRBJ1-2	CAWSVQGGDGYTF	TGTGCCTGGAGTGTACAAGGAGGGGATGGCTACACCTTC
15	TRBV5-8	once	TRBD1	TRBJ1-5	CASSRDRGGNQPQHF	TGTGCCAGCAGCCGTGACAGGGGCGGCAATCAGCCCCAGCATTTT
14	TRBV2	NA	NA	TRBJ2-7	CASNWNLQTHEQYF	TGTGCCAGCAACTGGAATCTTCAGACCCACGAGCAGTACTTC
16	TRBV11-2	NA	NA	TRBJ2-1	CASSSRERSSYNEQFF	TGTGCCAGCAGCTCTAGGGAGCGGAGCTCCTACAATGAGCAGTTCTTC
14	TRBV18	few	NA	TRBJ2-2	CASSPEWGAGELFF	TGTGCCAGCTCACCAGAATGGGGAGCCGGGGAGCTGTTTTTT
13	TRBV7-8	NA	NA	TRBJ2-5	CASSADRSETQYF	TGTGCCAGCAGCGCAGACAGATCAGAGACCCAGTACTTC
14	TRBV5-1	NA	TRBD2	TRBJ2-3	CASSLGTSGDTQYF	TGCGCCAGCAGCCTCGGGACTAGCGGAGATACGCAGTATTTT
12	TRBV5-6	NA	NA	TRBJ2-7	CASSFTSNEQYF	TGTGCCAGCAGCTTCACTAGCAACGAGCAGTACTTC
16	TRBV7-6	NA	NA	TRBJ1-3	CASSLGTVPSGNTIYF	TGTGCCAGCAGCTTAGGAACGGTGCCCTCTGGAAACACCATATATTTT
15	TRBV7-2	NA	TRBD1	TRBJ2-1	CASSPGTGKDNEQFF	TGTGCCAGCAGCCCCGGGACAGGGAAGGACAATGAGCAGTTCTTC
16	TRBV9	NA	NA	TRBJ1-4	CASSPHSTGLEEKLFF	TGTGCCAGCAGCCCCCATAGTACGGGGTTAGAGGAAAAACTGTTTTTT
17	TRBV7-2	NA	TRBD2	TRBJ2-7	CASSEGLAGGLRSEQYF	TGTGCCAGCAGCGAGGGACTAGCGGGGGGTCTGCGGAGCGAGCAGTACTTC